This T cell receptor (beta chain) was captured in a study of shared clonotypes between healthy human individuals (dated by TCRdb to about 2020). Broadly, across the study: A few men and a couple of women, aged 18 to 49 years, made up the cohort. Per donor, three plates each were used for CD4 naive and CD4 memory, two for CD8 naive, and one for CD8 memory. Blood TCR repertoires of roughly 5 healthy adults were deeply sequenced to estimate repertoire size and the extent of clonotype sharing between individuals. To increase sequencing depth and limit assay-specific biases, TCR repertoire library preparation and sequencing were carried out by different laboratories using diverse techniques. Between about 0.8 and 8.9 billion PBMCs per donor were obtained by leukapheresis. The investigation overall reported the following: The small number of donors limited the genetic and exposure-history diversity represented. Approximately 5% of naive CD4, 3.5% of naive CD8, about 2.4% of memory CD4, and more than 0.35% of memory CD8 clonotypes were shared across a few donors. Compared with non-shared clonotypes, clonotypes shared by all four sorted-subset donors had higher generation probabilities. Incomplete sequencing was indicated by rarefaction of sorted-subset datasets, despite the large sequencing depth. Sampling was limited to blood, and TCR repertoires in tissue likely differ from TCR repertoires in blood. Based on pairwise subsampling, the degree of clonotype sharing among donors was expected to be affected by sequencing depth. Estimated clonotype richness was generally larger for naive than for memory subsets.

Using the deep immunoSEQ assay, multiplex PCR amplified TCR CDR3 regions from genomic DNA. Extracted genomic DNA from each cell subset was distributed evenly across all wells of several immunoSEQ 96-well plates, and each plate was treated as a replicate. For sorted subsets, each replicate PCR was loaded with about 200 ng genomic DNA, equivalent to 30,000 or so T cell genomes. Purified libraries were measured with a Qubit 3.0 fluorometer, size-checked on a Bioanalyzer 2100, and measured again with the KAPA Library Quantification kit. Each immunoSEQ 96-well plate was sequenced on its own single-read 150-cycle Illumina NextSeq 550 flow cell. The paper's processing steps were these. The immunoSEQ output contained only junctional sequences without quality scores, so filtering could not match that applied to full-length reads. Sequences were annotated with PyIR, a Python wrapper for IgBLAST v1.9, and V/J genes and CDR3 were assigned using IMGT germline references. Reads were filtered out if the reads had weak V/J assignments (E-value above 1e-6), no CDR3, stop codons, out-of-frame junctions, or ambiguous translated residues. A V3J clonotype was defined by an identical inferred V gene, J gene, and CDR3 amino acid sequence. Percentage overlap between repertoires was computed as shared unique clonotypes divided by the size of the smaller repertoire. Richness of each repertoire was evaluated using RTK rarefaction, the Chao1 estimator, and Recon v2.1 estimates of unobserved clonotypes. For all TCRbeta clonotypes obtained by the gDNA method from a handful of donors, generation probabilities were computed with OLGA. TCRdb provides this immuneACCESS table in a form limited to in-frame rearrangements. Some clones are lacking; in checked studies, under half of them reflect an unresolved V gene, and why the rest are absent is not known. V, J and clone size derive from that table, while D and trimming were established from the DNA sequence. For this sample the table gives 550,000 to 650,000 clones, of which about 95% were detected only once. The ten most abundant clones make up 0.11% of the sample.

The CDR3 holds 13 amino acids from the cysteine to the phenylalanine. Just CDR3 DNA is preserved here, 39 bases in frame from base 1. At the junction V is shortened by 1 base and J by 5 bases, with 5 bases in between. According to the germline V gene, CDR1 reads LGHNA and CDR2 reads YNFKEQ. On this clone: This receptor's antigen is unknown. No base quality information exists; no much larger clone differs at one position.

CD8 naive samples were obtained by positive selection for CCR7 among CD45RO-negative cells, yielding a CD45RA+CCR7+ population from which TemRA cells were excluded. The donors were healthy, HIV-negative adults with no recently reported acute infections or vaccinations. All donors were Caucasian adults living in Nashville, Tennessee, USA. After blood collection by leukapheresis, PBMCs were isolated using Ficoll-Histopaque density gradient centrifugation and then cryopreserved in the vapor phase of liquid nitrogen. Analytical flow cytometry was used to check the purity and quantity of every magnetically sorted T cell population. Genomic DNA was isolated from every sorted fraction and measured by UV absorbance on a Nanodrop 2000c.

The clonotype was recovered from a young woman in good health. Here the chain combines TRBV4-2 and TRBJ2-2; no D gene can be assigned with confidence. What was sequenced was naive CD8+ T cells sorted from blood. The sample's cell subset or site label, decoded: CD45RA+CCR7+. At the DNA level, the sequence is TGTGCCAGCAGCCAAGGTGGAACCGGGGAGCTGTTTTTT. Translated, it reads CASSQGGTGELFF.